Shown below are 16 T cell receptor beta chains from a single sample sequenced in a study of CD8+ T cells in alopecia areata. The treatment was: oral pan-JAK inhibitor, 5-10 mg twice daily. TCR sequencing used cDNA made by reverse transcription of extracted RNA. Generated by immunoSEQ multiplex PCR, the TCRdb table keeps only in-frame clones and is missing some. This sample has about 250,000 clones; 45% to 70% occur once, and the top ten carry about 0.89%. The sequencing here drew on CD4+ T cells sorted from blood, taken around week 54, from a patient treated with tofacitinib. These receptors were taken from a human donor with alopecia areata.

The chain joins TRBV6-5 to TRBJ2-5, with 7 bases lining up with TRBD2. V shed 4 bases and J 2 bases; nucleotides not matched to a gene: 4. The CDR3 is made up of 14 amino acids. Per germline, CDR1 MNHEY and CDR2 SVGAGI. The CDR3 spells CASSSSGAQETQYF. The CDR3 DNA is TGTGCCAGCAGTTCAAGCGGGGCTCAAGAGACCCAGTACTTC.

The chain carries TRBV29-1 and TRBJ1-1; D is uncertain. CDR1 is SQVTM, CDR2 ANQGSEA, per germline. Trimming took 6 bases from V and 4 from J, leaving 15 bases between them. This CDR3 has 13 residues. CDR3 DNA sequence: TGCAGCGTATCTGCGTACACAGCCACTGAAGCTTTCTTT. It is translated as CSVSAYTATEAFF.

The genes are TRBV4-1 and TRBJ2-7, with D possibly TRBD1 on 5 matching bases. V dropped 2 bases and J dropped 3 bases, with 11 bases sitting between them. The germline V gene has CDR1 MGHRA and CDR2 YSYEKL. This CDR3 is built from 14 residues. CDR3 protein: CASSQSTALYEQYF. DNA for the CDR3: TGCGCCAGCAGCCAATCGACAGCCCTCTACGAGCAGTACTTC.

The chain uses TRBV6-5 and TRBJ2-2, with TRBD2 matching over 12 bases. Germline CDR1 and CDR2: MNHEY and SVGAGI. V lost 6 bases and J lost 7; bases outside the gene matches: 0. The CDR3 length is 13 residues. CDR3 sequence (DNA): TGTGCCAGCAGGACTAGCGGGGGCGGGGAGCTGTTTTTT. It yields the protein CASRTSGGGELFF.

This clone was counted a few times. The gene calls are TRBV27 and TRBJ1-2, with 7 bases that match TRBD1. This CDR3 is 13 amino acids long. The V gene end was trimmed by 2 bases and the J gene end by 7 bases; junction bases not matched to a gene: 4. Germline CDR1 and CDR2: MNHEY and SMNVEV (reference sequence). The CDR3, as DNA: TGTGCCAGCAGTTTAAAAGGGGGCAGTGGCTACACCTTC. Amino acids: CASSLKGGSGYTF.

The chain links TRBV29-1 to TRBJ1-1; D is perhaps TRBD1 (5 bases). The CDR3 runs to 13 residues. Trimming shortened V by 4 bases and J by 3 bases, and 12 bases separated the two germline ends. Germline V gene data show CDR1 as SQVTM and CDR2 as ANQGSEA. The CDR3 nucleotides are TGCAGCGTTGCTCCCGGGGCGGACACTGAAGCTTTCTTT. It codes for CSVAPGADTEAFF.

The V gene is TRBV6-6, the J gene TRBJ2-4; no reliable D call. The length of the CDR3 is 16 residues. Trimming removed 0 bases at V and 3 bases at J, with 12 bases between. Germline lookup yields CDR1 MNHNY and CDR2 SVGAGI (reference sequence). The CDR3 DNA is TGTGCCAGCAGTTACTCGAAGTCCTTGAGCAAAAACATTCAGTACTTC. It is translated as CASSYSKSLSKNIQYF.

The V gene is TRBV30, the J gene TRBJ1-5; the match to TRBD1 covers 7 bases. The germline CDR1 and CDR2 sequences are GTSNPN and SVGIG (reference sequence). Trimming at V came to 3 bases and at J to 5 bases, leaving 4 bases not matched to a gene. The CDR3 totals 13 residues. CDR3 protein: CAWRETGYQPQHF. The CDR3 DNA follows: TGTGCCTGGAGGGAGACAGGGTATCAGCCCCAGCATTTT.

The V and J genes are TRBV5-1 and TRBJ2-5; D is tentatively TRBD1 or TRBD2 (5 bases each). V was shortened by 4 bases and J by 0 bases, with 16 bases between the two germline ends. Germline CDR1 SGHRS, CDR2 YFSETQ. CDR3 length equals 16 residues. The CDR3 sequence: CASSPAPGLNQETQYF. In nucleotides, the CDR3 is TGCGCCAGCAGCCCGGCCCCGGGGCTGAACCAAGAGACCCAGTACTTC.

V and J are TRBV9 and TRBJ1-5, with D hard to call. The CDR3 loop spans 15 amino acids. CDR1 SGDLS and CDR2 YYNGEE come from the germline V gene. Trimming took 0 bases from V and 5 from J, leaving 12 bases between them. The CDR3 reads CASSVAGDTHQPQHF. For the CDR3, the DNA is TGTGCCAGCAGCGTAGCTGGCGACACCCATCAGCCCCAGCATTTT.

Only a few counts were recorded for this clone. The J gene is TRBJ2-5, the V gene TRBV10-3, with 12 bases matching TRBD2. The CDR3 length is 15 residues. Looked up from germline, CDR1 is ENHRY and CDR2 is SYGVKD. Losses at the gene ends were 2 bases for V and 4 bases for J; bases not matched to a gene: 2. CDR3 sequence: CAISEGLAGRETQYF. CDR3 nucleotide sequence: TGTGCCATCAGTGAGGGACTAGCGGGACGAGAGACCCAGTACTTC.

This clone counts as medium-sized. V usage is TRBV14 and J usage is TRBJ2-1, with TRBD2 as a possible D gene (5 bases). The CDR3 has 14 residues. The V and J ends lost 0 bases and 10 bases respectively, with 13 bases between them. Germline lookup yields CDR1 SGHDN and CDR2 FVKESK. The CDR3 loop reads CASSQDLVGVEQFF. For the CDR3, the DNA is TGTGCCAGCAGCCAAGATCTGGTCGGGGTAGAGCAGTTCTTC.

This clone was found a few times. The sample carries other DNA sequences with the same CDR3. The V gene is TRBV30, the J gene TRBJ1-2; D is unresolved. V lost 3 bases to trimming and J lost 8 bases, with 7 bases between them. The CDR3 extends over 10 amino acids. The germline V gene has CDR1 GTSNPN and CDR2 SVGIG (reference sequence). The CDR3 is CAWSAVGYTF. The CDR3 DNA follows: TGTGCCTGGAGCGCAGTGGGCTACACCTTC.

This rearrangement joins TRBV7-9 to TRBJ2-5; possible D gene TRBD1, 6 bases. The CDR3 has 14 amino acids. The germline V gene encodes CDR1 SEHNR and CDR2 FQNEAQ (reference sequence). V was trimmed by 2 bases and J by 3 bases, leaving 10 bases between them. CDR3 coding DNA: TGTGCCAGCAGCTTAATCCAGGGGAAAGAGACCCAGTACTTC. Amino acid sequence: CASSLIQGKETQYF.

Remarks on this clone: At the DNA level, this CDR3 is encoded by other sequences in the same sample as well. The chain's CDR3 is CSVSGEETQYF. The CDR3, as DNA: TGCAGCGTCTCAGGGGAAGAGACCCAGTACTTC. The V gene is TRBV29-1, the J gene TRBJ2-5; a weak D match, TRBD1 (6 bases). Germline CDR1 reads SQVTM; CDR2 reads ANQGSEA. Between the trimmed V and J ends, which lost 6 bases and 3 bases, there was a span of 8 bases. The length of the CDR3 is 11 residues.

This chain uses TRBV29-1 with TRBJ2-4; no firm D call. The V end was cut by 7 bases, the J end by 8 bases, with 12 bases between. This CDR3 region has 11 residues. Germline V gene lookup returns CDR1 SQVTM and CDR2 ANQGSEA. CDR3 coding DNA: TGCAGCGCTAACTCTGGAGACATTCAGTACTTC. Encoded protein: CSANSGDIQYF.